Listed below are T cell receptor beta chains from one sample, sequenced in a study of CD8 T cells in Susac syndrome. Using its own MiXCR run on the immunoSEQ multiplex PCR reads, TCRdb lists one record per CDR3 protein. This sample has about 300,000 distinct CDR3 sequences, with over 75% found just once. The sequencing sample was made of CD8+ T cells from PBMCs. The source is a human donor with multiple sclerosis. The CDR3 runs from the conserved cysteine through the conserved F or W. A D gene is named only where the DNA matches it firmly. The size of a clone is reported for some rows only, either as once, few or many, or as a class for expanded clones.

j_gene	v_gene	d_gene	len	abundance	CDR3aa	CDR3nt
TRBJ2-3	TRBV27	NA	14	NA	CASSLSAVTDTQYF	TGTGCCAGCAGTTTATCAGCGGTTACAGATACGCAGTATTTT
TRBJ1-5	TRBV24-1	NA	14	NA	CATSDLPSNQPQHF	TGTGCCACCAGTGATTTGCCTAGCAATCAGCCCCAGCATTTT
TRBJ2-7	TRBV4-3	NA	15	NA	CASSQDPDTYYEQYF	TGCGCCAGCAGCCAAGATCCCGACACTTACTACGAGCAGTACTTC
TRBJ2-3	TRBV15	TRBD2	19	once	CATSSPALSSGFSADTQYF	TGTGCCACCAGCAGCCCTGCTTTGTCTAGCGGGTTTAGCGCAGATACGCAGTATTTT
TRBJ1-2	TRBV6-5	NA	15	NA	CASSYSPGPNYGYTF	TGTGCCAGCAGTTACTCCCCCGGTCCTAACTATGGCTACACCTTC
TRBJ2-2	TRBV24-1	NA	12	NA	CATSDSSGELFF	TGTGCCACCAGTGATTCCTCCGGGGAGCTGTTTTTT
TRBJ2-1	TRBV7-8	TRBD2	16	NA	CASSLSLAGAYNEQFF	TGTGCCAGCAGCTTATCCTTAGCGGGAGCTTACAATGAGCAGTTCTTC
TRBJ1-5	TRBV24-1	NA	13	NA	CATSHDSNQPQHF	TGTGCCACCAGTCACGATAGCAATCAGCCCCAGCATTTT
TRBJ2-7	TRBV30	TRBD1	13	NA	CAWSLGQGDEQYF	TGTGCCTGGAGTTTGGGACAGGGAGACGAGCAGTACTTC
TRBJ2-3	TRBV7-8	NA	16	NA	CASSLGGGTRTDTQYF	TGTGCCAGCAGCTTAGGAGGGGGGACTCGCACAGATACGCAGTATTTT
TRBJ1-1	TRBV7-2	NA	14	NA	CASSYPLWDTEAFF	TGTGCCAGCAGCTACCCTCTCTGGGACACTGAAGCTTTCTTT
TRBJ2-5	TRBV4-3	NA	14	NA	CASSRVSGEETQYF	TGCGCCAGCAGCCGGGTGTCAGGGGAAGAGACCCAGTACTTC
TRBJ2-1	TRBV9	TRBD2	18	NA	CASSVASSGKSSYNEQFF	TGTGCCAGCAGCGTAGCTTCTAGCGGGAAAAGCTCCTACAATGAGCAGTTCTTC
TRBJ2-2	TRBV2	TRBD2	15	NA	CASRGGSGPLVELFF	TGTGCCAGCAGGGGGGGGTCAGGCCCGCTAGTTGAGCTGTTTTTT
TRBJ2-7	TRBV7-9	NA	16	NA	CASSGVPGGVSYEQYF	TGTGCCAGCAGCGGGGTCCCGGGGGGCGTATCCTACGAGCAGTACTTC
TRBJ2-1	TRBV29-1	NA	13	NA	CSVVVGTYNEQFF	TGCAGCGTTGTCGTGGGGACCTACAATGAGCAGTTCTTC
TRBJ2-5	TRBV27	NA	16	NA	CASSPGDTGLQETQYF	TGTGCCAGCAGTCCTGGTGATACCGGACTCCAAGAGACCCAGTACTTC
TRBJ2-7	TRBV20-1	NA	10	NA	CSAGSGLEYF	TGCAGTGCTGGGAGCGGGTTGGAGTACTTC
TRBJ2-3	TRBV7-7	NA	15	NA	CASSLDPGEGDTQYF	TGTGCTAGCAGCTTGGATCCGGGAGAGGGGGATACGCAGTATTTT
TRBJ1-2	TRBV20-1	NA	14	NA	CSASFRGINYGYTF	TGCAGTGCTAGCTTCAGGGGAATTAACTATGGCTACACCTTC
TRBJ2-2	TRBV30	NA	14	NA	CAWTKGGSTGELFF	TGTGCCTGGACTAAAGGGGGTTCAACCGGGGAGCTGTTTTTT
TRBJ2-6	TRBV7-9	NA	18	NA	CASSPRQFGTSGANVLTF	TGTGCCAGCAGCCCTCGACAGTTCGGGACCTCTGGGGCCAACGTCCTGACTTTC
TRBJ1-1	TRBV27	NA	13	NA	CASRGQRAAEAFF	TGTGCCAGCCGAGGACAGCGTGCCGCTGAAGCTTTCTTT
TRBJ2-1	TRBV12-3/TRBV12-4	NA	12	NA	CASSFLDNEQFF	TGTGCCAGCAGTTTCCTGGACAATGAGCAGTTCTTC
TRBJ2-2	TRBV7-2	NA	15	NA	CASSPYRLGTGELFF	TGTGCCAGCAGCCCCTACAGATTGGGCACCGGGGAGCTGTTTTTT
TRBJ1-2	TRBV14	TRBD1	12	NA	CASSQTGDGYTF	TGTGCCAGCAGCCAGACAGGGGATGGCTACACCTTC
TRBJ2-2	TRBV19	NA	13	NA	CASSPGGTGELFF	TGTGCCAGTTCCCCCGGGGGCACCGGGGAGCTGTTTTTT
TRBJ2-1	TRBV2	NA	15	NA	CASLSPGRPYNEQFF	TGTGCCAGCCTATCTCCGGGACGCCCATACAATGAGCAGTTCTTC
TRBJ2-3	TRBV10-3	TRBD2	12	once	CAIQRGGDTQYF	TGTGCCATTCAGCGGGGGGGAGATACGCAGTATTTT
TRBJ2-7	TRBV28	NA	12	NA	CAYRLSPPEQYF	TGTGCCTACCGACTCAGCCCGCCCGAGCAGTACTTC
TRBJ1-2	TRBV7-9	NA	14	NA	CASSSGGTYYGYTF	TGTGCCAGCAGCTCCGGCGGGACATACTATGGCTACACCTTC
TRBJ2-6	TRBV9	NA	18	NA	CASSVSDGLIAGANVLTF	TGTGCCAGCAGCGTATCAGACGGGTTAATAGCTGGGGCCAACGTCCTGACTTTC
TRBJ2-5	TRBV29-1	TRBD2	17	NA	CSVEPRTSGRPQETQYF	TGCAGCGTTGAGCCCAGGACTAGCGGGAGGCCCCAAGAGACCCAGTACTTC
TRBJ2-5	TRBV12-3/TRBV12-4	NA	14	NA	CASSSYVLQETQYF	TGTGCCAGCAGTTCCTATGTCTTACAAGAGACCCAGTACTTC
TRBJ2-7	TRBV12-3/TRBV12-4	NA	11	NA	CASSSRYEQYF	TGTGCCAGCAGCTCCCGGTACGAGCAGTACTTC
TRBJ2-3	TRBV10-3	NA	14	NA	CAISEAPGADTQYF	TGTGCCATCAGCGAAGCCCCAGGGGCAGATACGCAGTATTTT
TRBJ2-7	TRBV9	TRBD2	18	few	CASSPPGLAGGPGNEQYF	TGTGCCAGCAGCCCCCCGGGACTAGCGGGAGGGCCCGGGAACGAGCAGTACTTC
TRBJ2-5	TRBV9	NA	14	NA	CASSVDGARETQYF	TGTGCCAGCAGCGTCGACGGAGCCAGGGAGACCCAGTACTTC
TRBJ1-6	TRBV23-1	TRBD1	19	NA	CASSQVDRGGESYNSPLHF	TGCGCCAGCAGTCAAGTGGACAGGGGAGGTGAATCCTATAATTCACCCCTCCACTTT